This entry describes one T cell receptor (beta chain). This clonotype was counted only a few times. Its antigen is unknown. No base quality information exists; no much larger clone differs at one position. This entry belongs to a study of regulatory T cells in long-lasting Graves disease (dated by TCRdb to the early 2020s). Looking at the study overall: Newly diagnosed Graves' disease patients had taken antithyroid drugs for less than 3 months. Patients with persistent Graves' disease were compared with patients with newly diagnosed Graves' disease using TCR sequencing and RNA sequencing of peripheral blood. The study was registered as a clinical trial and conducted in China. TCR sequencing covered around 13 persistent and roughly 20 newly diagnosed Graves' disease patients, around 33 samples in total.

Libraries were constructed by multiplex PCR. TCRdb names Illumina HiSeq 4000 as the instrument used. CDR3 regions were amplified by Arm-PCR with iRepertoire HTBI primers to construct TCR beta libraries. Before sequencing, the PCR products underwent gel purification. In the authors' own workflow: Gene usage analysis of CDR3 amino acid clonotypes used the 50 to 70 TRBV and fewer than 15 TRBJ segments found across samples. Filtered high-quality paired reads were merged into contigs using COPE and FqMerger. BLAST was used to align contigs to the IMGT TRBV, TRBD and TRBJ reference genes, and CDR3 was defined following IMGT. Any clonotype with a frequency above 0.1% was classified as a highly expanded clone. Repertoire diversity was measured by Shannon entropy, and V-J evenness by the Gini coefficient. Public clonotypes were defined as clonotypes shared by more than one individual. TCRdb itself trimmed the public reads at Q25 with fastp, ran MiXCR and retained productive beta chains. When rows share a CDR3 protein, they turn into one entry using the most common DNA and genes. TCRdb assigned the V and J calls; the authors' analysis was not used. The sample has 500,000 or so distinct CDR3 sequences on record, less than 15% of them singletons. The top ten hold roughly 15% of the sample.

Here is what the overall study found, with its caveats: Only the TCR beta chain was sequenced and analyzed. More public clonotypes were shared among persistent patients (roughly 2,900) than among newly diagnosed patients (roughly 1,000). Peripheral blood alone was examined, since thyroid tissue, which constituted the primary lesion, could not be accessed. Persistent Graves' disease patients showed lower TCR Shannon entropy and fewer highly expanded clones than newly diagnosed patients, suggesting clonal expansion. The authors acknowledged the small sample size as a limitation that may reduce accuracy. Preferential use of TRBV28, TRBJ1-2 and TRBJ2-5 was observed in persistent disease, whereas TRBV20-1 and TRBJ2-1 were favored in newly diagnosed disease.

CDR1 is given as KGHSH and CDR2 as LQKENI, both from the germline V gene. Counted from cysteine to phenylalanine, this CDR3 has 19 amino acids. The only DNA kept is the CDR3, 57 bases in frame from the first base. V and J lose 1 base and 0 bases, and a span of 16 bases separates them. Taken with the paper, the label for time point translates to: newly diagnosed GD, antithyroid drugs for less than 3 months. For both TCR sequencing and RNA sequencing, RNA was extracted from PBMCs using TRIzol. Graves' disease was diagnosed according to American Thyroid Association guidelines. Recruitment of patients was carried out at an endocrinology department in Xi'an, China. Each patient gave roughly 10 milliliters of peripheral blood, collected in an EDTA anticoagulant tube. PBMCs were isolated by Ficoll Paque Plus density gradient separation without further T cell sorting. RNA quality was checked with an Agilent 2100 Bioanalyzer and agarose gel, and concentration with a NanoDrop 2000.

These records were also assigned to another study, of T cells in Graves' hyperthyroidism and ophthalmopathy. That second publication adds: A patient counted as having stable Graves' hyperthyroidism if no progression to ophthalmopathy occurred over 18 months of follow-up. Hyperthyroidism patients were newly diagnosed, had a disease duration of under 2 months, and were aged 18 to 65 years. Exclusion was applied to patients with uncontrolled infections, other autoimmune diseases, pregnancy or lactation. Diagnoses relied on clinical symptoms, serum thyroxine and TRAb, thyroid ultrasound and orbital computed tomography. A first-round RT-PCR of the TCR CDR3 used the HTBI primer set with the Qiagen OneStep RT-PCR kit. Most expanded thyroid clonotypes (frequency above 0.001) were also found in blood, which suggests that blood repertoires may mirror thyroid immune responses. A 13 V-J signature model separated ophthalmopathy from stable hyperthyroidism, with just over 85% sensitivity and about 81% specificity in cross-validation and 80%/75% in testing. In validation, progression to ophthalmopathy was predicted by the model with around 71% sensitivity and 72% to 85% specificity, a median of around 6.5 months before onset. To identify TCR V-J signatures that set the groups apart, the researchers used a discovery cohort of 100 patients, made up of 40 to 45 with Graves' ophthalmopathy and 55 to 65 with stable Graves' hyperthyroidism. An independent validation cohort of some 18 hyperthyroidism patients and about 16 patients who later progressed to ophthalmopathy tested prospective prediction of ophthalmopathy. The 75 to 100 discovery patients were randomly split 7:3 into training and test sets. Thyroid tissue and blood T-cell repertoires from about 6 Graves' hyperthyroidism patients were also compared in the study. Following sampling, methimazole starting at 30 mg daily was given to hyperthyroidism patients, and high-dose intravenous methylprednisolone was given to ophthalmopathy patients. Libraries were constructed in a second round of multiplex PCR, after which size selection and purification were performed. Paired-end sequencing of the libraries was performed with 100 bp reads on an Illumina HiSeq2000. SOAPnuke was used to process the raw data, with reads discarded if the reads contained adapters or uncalled bases, had a mean Phred below 15, or lacked an exact constant-primer or identifier match. High-quality paired reads were merged using COPE v1.2.5, and each unique nucleotide sequence was defined as a clonotype. MiTCR v1.1 was used to align clonotypes to the IMGT TRBV, TRBD and TRBJ reference segments. Analysis was restricted to V-J combinations with a frequency above 0.0001, which covered 98% to 99.2% of repertoires. The TCS score was defined as F50 (clonal expansion) divided by E x V (chaos), with BLOSUM62-based TCRdist calculated between CDR3 peptides within each V-J. Welch's t-statistics and random forest reduced around 510 V-J features to 10 to 15, which were used in a naive Bayes classifier (R e1071). Sample size was not statistically predetermined, and investigators were not blinded to group allocation. According to the paper, TCR Vbeta CDR3 sequencing was carried out on about 140 peripheral blood samples, which came from 40 to 45 ophthalmopathy, around 74 hyperthyroidism and approximately 17 progressor patients.

The sample here was peripheral blood mononuclear cells (PBMCs), taken at new diagnosis, from a patient treated with antithyroid drugs. The chain uses TRBV18 and TRBJ2-6; the D gene is perhaps TRBD2, from 5 matching bases. The sequence came from a woman between 45 and 60 years old with Graves disease. Donor details come from another sample of the same person, matched by shared clones. The nucleotide sequence is TGTGCCAGCTCACCACTTTATGAGGGAAGCTACTCTGGGGCCAACGTCCTGACTTTC. Its translation is CASSPLYEGSYSGANVLTF. Reference TRBV18 and TRBJ2-6 genes cover what lies past the CDR3, so the full variable domain is NAGVMQNPRHLVRRRGQEARLRCSPMKGHSHVYWYRQLPEEGLKFMVYLQKENIIDESGMPKERFSAEFPKEGPSILRIQQVVRGDSAAYFCASSPLYEGSYSGANVLTFGAGSRLTVL.